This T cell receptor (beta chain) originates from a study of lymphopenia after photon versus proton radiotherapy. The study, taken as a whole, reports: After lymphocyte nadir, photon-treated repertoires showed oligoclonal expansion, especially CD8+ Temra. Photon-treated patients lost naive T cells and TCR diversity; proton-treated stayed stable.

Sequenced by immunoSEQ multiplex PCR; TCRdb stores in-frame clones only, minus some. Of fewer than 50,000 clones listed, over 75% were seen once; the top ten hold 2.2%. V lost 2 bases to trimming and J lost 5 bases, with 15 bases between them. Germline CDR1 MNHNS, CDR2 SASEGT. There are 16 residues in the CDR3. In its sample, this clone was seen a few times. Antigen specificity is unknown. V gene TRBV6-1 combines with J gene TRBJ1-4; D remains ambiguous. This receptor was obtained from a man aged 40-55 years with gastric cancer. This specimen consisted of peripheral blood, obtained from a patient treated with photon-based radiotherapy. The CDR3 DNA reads TGTGCCAGCAGTGAAAGGAGGAGGTCCCAGAATGAAAAACTGTTTTTT. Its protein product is CASSERRRSQNEKLFF.